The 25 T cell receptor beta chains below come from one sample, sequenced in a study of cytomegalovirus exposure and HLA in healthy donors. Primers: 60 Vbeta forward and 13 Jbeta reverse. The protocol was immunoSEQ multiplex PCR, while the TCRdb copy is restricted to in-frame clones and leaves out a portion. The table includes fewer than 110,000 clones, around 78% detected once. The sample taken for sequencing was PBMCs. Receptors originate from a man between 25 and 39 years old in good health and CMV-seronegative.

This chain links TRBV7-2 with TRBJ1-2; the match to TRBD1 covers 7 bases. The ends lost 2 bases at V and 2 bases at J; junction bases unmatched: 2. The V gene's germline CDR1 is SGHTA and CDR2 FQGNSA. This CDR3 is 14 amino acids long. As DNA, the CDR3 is TGTGCCAGCAGCTTATTGGACAGGAACTATGGCTACACCTTC. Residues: CASSLLDRNYGYTF.

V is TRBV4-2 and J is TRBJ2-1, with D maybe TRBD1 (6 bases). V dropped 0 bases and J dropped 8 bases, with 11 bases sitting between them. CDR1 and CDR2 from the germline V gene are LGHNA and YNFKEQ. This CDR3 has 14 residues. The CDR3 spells CASSQEQQGDEQFF. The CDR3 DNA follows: TGTGCCAGCAGCCAAGAACAACAGGGTGATGAGCAGTTCTTC.

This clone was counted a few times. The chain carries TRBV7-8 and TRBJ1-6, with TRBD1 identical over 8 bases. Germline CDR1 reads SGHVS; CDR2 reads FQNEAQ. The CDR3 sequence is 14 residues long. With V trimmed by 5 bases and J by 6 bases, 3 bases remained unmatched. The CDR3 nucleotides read TGTGCCAGCAGCCCGGACAGGGTTAATTCACCCCTCCACTTT. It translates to CASSPDRVNSPLHF.

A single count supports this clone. The CDR3 reads CASSQTSGGYNEQFF. DNA of the CDR3: TGTGCCAGCAGCCAGACTAGCGGAGGCTACAATGAGCAGTTCTTC. This sequence joins TRBV14 and TRBJ2-1; 9 bases fit TRBD2. The ends lost 3 bases at V and 3 bases at J; junction bases unmatched: 3. Germline V CDR1 and CDR2: SGHDN, FVKESK. The CDR3 totals 15 residues.

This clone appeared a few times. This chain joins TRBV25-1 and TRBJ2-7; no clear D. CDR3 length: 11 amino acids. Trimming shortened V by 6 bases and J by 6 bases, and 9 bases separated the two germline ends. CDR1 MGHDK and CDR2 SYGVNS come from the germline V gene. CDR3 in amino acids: CASSYSVEQYF. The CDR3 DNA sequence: TGTGCCAGCAGCTACTCGGTCGAGCAGTACTTC.

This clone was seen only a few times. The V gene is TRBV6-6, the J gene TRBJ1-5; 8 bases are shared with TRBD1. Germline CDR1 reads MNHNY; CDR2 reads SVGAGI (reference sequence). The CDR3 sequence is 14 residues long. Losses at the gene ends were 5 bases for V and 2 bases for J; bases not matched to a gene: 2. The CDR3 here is CASSQTGGNQPQHF. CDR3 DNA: TGTGCCAGCAGTCAGACAGGGGGCAATCAGCCCCAGCATTTT.

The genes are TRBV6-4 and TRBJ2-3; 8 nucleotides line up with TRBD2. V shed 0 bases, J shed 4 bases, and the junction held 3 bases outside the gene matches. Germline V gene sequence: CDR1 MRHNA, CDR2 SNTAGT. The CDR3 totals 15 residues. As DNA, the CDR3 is TGTGCCAGCAGTGACTCGGCGGGAGGACCAGATACGCAGTATTTT. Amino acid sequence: CASSDSAGGPDTQYF.

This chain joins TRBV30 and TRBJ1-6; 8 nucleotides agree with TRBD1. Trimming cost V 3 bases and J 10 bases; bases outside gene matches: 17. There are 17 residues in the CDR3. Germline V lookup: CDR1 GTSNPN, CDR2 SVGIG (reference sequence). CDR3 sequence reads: CAWSWEGQGGGRSPLHF. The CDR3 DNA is TGTGCCTGGAGCTGGGAAGGACAGGGAGGAGGTCGGTCACCCCTCCACTTT.

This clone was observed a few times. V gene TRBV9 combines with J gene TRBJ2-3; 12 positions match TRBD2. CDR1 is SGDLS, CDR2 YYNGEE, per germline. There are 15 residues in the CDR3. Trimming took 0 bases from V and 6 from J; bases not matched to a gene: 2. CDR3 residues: CASSVGLAGVDTQYF. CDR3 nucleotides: TGTGCCAGCAGCGTAGGACTAGCGGGAGTTGATACGCAGTATTTT.

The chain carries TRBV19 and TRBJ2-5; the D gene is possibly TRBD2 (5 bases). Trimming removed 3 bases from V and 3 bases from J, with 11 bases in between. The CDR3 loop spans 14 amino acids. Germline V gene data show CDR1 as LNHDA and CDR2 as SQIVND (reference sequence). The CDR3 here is CASSIDRREETQYF. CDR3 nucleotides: TGTGCCAGTAGTATCGACCGGCGGGAAGAGACCCAGTACTTC.

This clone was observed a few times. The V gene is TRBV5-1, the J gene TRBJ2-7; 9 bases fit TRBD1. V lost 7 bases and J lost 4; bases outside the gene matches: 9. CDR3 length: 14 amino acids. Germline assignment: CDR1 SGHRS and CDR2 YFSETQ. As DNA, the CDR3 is TGCGCCAGCCGTCCGGGGACAGGGTTGTACGAGCAGTACTTC. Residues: CASRPGTGLYEQYF. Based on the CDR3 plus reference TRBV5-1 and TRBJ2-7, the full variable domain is KAGVTQTPRYLIKTRGQQVTLSCSPISGHRSVSWYQQTPGQGLQFLFEYFSETQRNKGNFPGRFSGRQFSNSRSEMNVSTLELGDSALYLCASRPGTGLYEQYFGPGTRLTVT.

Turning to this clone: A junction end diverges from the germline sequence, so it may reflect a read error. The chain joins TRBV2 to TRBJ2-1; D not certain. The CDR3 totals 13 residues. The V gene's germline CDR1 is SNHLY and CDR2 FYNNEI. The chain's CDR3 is CASNEPPGNEQFF. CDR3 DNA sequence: TGTGCCAGCAATGAACCCCCCGGTAATGAGCAGTTCTTC.

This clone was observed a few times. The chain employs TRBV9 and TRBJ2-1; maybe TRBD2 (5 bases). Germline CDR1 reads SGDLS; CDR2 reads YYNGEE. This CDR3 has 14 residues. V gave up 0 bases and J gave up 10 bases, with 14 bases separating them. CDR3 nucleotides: TGTGCCAGCAGCGTAGAAGTTTACGGAGGAGAGCAGTTCTTC. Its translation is CASSVEVYGGEQFF.

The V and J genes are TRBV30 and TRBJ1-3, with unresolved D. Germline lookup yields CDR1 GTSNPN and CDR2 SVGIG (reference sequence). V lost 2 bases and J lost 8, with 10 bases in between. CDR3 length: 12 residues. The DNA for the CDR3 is TGTGCCTGGAGTAATGGCGGGGACACCATATATTTT. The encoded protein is CAWSNGGDTIYF.

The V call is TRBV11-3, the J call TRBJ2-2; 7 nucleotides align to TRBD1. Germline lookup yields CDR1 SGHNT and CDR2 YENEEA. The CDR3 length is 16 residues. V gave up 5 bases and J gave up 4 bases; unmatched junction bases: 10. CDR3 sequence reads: CASSPRQGVSTGELFF. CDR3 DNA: TGTGCCAGCAGCCCCCGACAGGGTGTTAGCACCGGGGAGCTGTTTTTT. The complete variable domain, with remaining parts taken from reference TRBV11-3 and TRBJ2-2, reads EAGVVQSPRYKIIEKKQPVAFWCNPISGHNTLYWYLQNLGQGPELLIRYENEEAVDDSQLPKDRFSAERLKGVDSTLKIQPAELGDSAVYLCASSPRQGVSTGELFFGEGSRLTVL.

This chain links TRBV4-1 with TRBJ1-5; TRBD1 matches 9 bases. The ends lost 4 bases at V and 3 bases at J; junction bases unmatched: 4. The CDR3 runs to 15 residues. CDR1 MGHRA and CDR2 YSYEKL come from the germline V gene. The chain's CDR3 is CASSPRDRDNQPQHF. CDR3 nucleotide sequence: TGCGCCAGCAGCCCTCGGGACAGGGACAATCAGCCCCAGCATTTT.

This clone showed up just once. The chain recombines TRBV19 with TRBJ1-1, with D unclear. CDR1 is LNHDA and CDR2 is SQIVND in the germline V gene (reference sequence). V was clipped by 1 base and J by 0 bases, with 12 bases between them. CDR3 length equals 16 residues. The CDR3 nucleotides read TGTGCCAGTAGTATAGGAAACAGCCCTATGAACACTGAAGCTTTCTTT. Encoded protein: CASSIGNSPMNTEAFF.

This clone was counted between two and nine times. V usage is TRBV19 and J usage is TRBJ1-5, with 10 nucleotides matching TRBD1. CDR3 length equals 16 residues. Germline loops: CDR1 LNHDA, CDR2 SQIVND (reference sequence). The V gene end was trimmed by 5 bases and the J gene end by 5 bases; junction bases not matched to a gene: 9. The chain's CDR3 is CASSGDRGGRYQPQHF. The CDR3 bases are TGTGCCAGTAGTGGGGACAGGGGCGGACGTTATCAGCCCCAGCATTTT.

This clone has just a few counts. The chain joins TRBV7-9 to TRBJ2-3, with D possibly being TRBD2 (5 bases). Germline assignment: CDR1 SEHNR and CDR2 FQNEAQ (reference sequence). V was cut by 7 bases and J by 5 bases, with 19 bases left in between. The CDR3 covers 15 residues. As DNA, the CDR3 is TGTGCCAGCACCCCTCGGGGATCAACATTAGATACGCAGTATTTT. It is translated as CASTPRGSTLDTQYF.

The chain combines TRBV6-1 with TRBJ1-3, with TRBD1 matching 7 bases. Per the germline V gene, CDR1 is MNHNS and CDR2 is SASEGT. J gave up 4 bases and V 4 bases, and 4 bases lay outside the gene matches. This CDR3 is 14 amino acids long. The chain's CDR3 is CASSARDSGNTIYF. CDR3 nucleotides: TGTGCCAGCAGTGCCCGGGACAGCGGAAACACCATATATTTT.

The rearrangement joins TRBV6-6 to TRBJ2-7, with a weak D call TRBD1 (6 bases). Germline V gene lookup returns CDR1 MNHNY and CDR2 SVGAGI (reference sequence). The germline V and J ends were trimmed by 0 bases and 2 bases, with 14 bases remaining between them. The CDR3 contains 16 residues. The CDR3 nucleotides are TGTGCCAGCAGTTACTCCTCCCTGGGGGCAACCTACGAGCAGTACTTC. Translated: CASSYSSLGATYEQYF.

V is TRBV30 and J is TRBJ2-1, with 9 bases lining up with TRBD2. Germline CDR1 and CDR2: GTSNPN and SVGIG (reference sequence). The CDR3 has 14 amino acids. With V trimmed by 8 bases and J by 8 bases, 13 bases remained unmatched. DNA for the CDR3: TGTGCCGGGGGGGATGTAGCGGGAGTTGATGAGCAGTTCTTC. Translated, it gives CAGGDVAGVDEQFF.

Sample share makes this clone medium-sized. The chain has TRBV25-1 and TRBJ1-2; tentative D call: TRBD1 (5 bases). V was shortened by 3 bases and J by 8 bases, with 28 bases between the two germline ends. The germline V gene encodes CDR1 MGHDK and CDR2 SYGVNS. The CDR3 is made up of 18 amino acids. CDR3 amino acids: CASSDINPRWQGMGGYTF. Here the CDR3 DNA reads TGTGCCAGCAGTGATATAAACCCCCGGTGGCAGGGTATGGGCGGCTACACCTTC.

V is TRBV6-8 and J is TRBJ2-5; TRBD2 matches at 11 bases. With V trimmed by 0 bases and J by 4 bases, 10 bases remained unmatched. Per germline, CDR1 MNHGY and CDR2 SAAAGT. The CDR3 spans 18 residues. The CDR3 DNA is TGTGCCAGCAGTTACTCTTGGCTAGCGGGAGGCGAGGGAGAGACCCAGTACTTC. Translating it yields CASSYSWLAGGEGETQYF.

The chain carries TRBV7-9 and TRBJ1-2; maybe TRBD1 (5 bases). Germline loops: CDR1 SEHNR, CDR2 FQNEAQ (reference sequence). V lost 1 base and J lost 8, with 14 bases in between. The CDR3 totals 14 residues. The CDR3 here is CASSLGIRVGGYTF. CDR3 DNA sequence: TGTGCCAGCAGCTTAGGTATCAGGGTAGGCGGCTACACCTTC.